The rows below give T cell receptor beta chains drawn from one sample of a study of T-cell memory formation after mild COVID-19. TCRdb re-analysed the 5' RACE reads in MiXCR, keeping a single row per CDR3 protein. The sample shows about 470,000 distinct CDR3 sequences, about 23% of them seen only once. The source material was PBMCs or a T cell subset sorted from them (not recorded which). The receptors derive from an adult woman who had mild COVID-19 (a few samples of this study predate the infection). Cell type and time point are not known. The CDR3 runs from the conserved cysteine through the conserved F or W. D genes are given only for firm matches.

D: TRBD2
length: 16
V: TRBV7-9
CDR3: CASSFTSGGDTDTQYF

D: -
length: 12
V: TRBV20-1
CDR3: CSAESSYNEQFF

D: -
length: 11
V: TRBV12-3/TRBV12-4
CDR3: CASSFGPSQYF

D: TRBD1
length: 14
V: TRBV12-3/TRBV12-4
CDR3: CASSLDEGAPTQYF

D: -
length: 15
V: TRBV29-1
CDR3: CSVEGSRRVNTEAFF

D: -
length: 14
V: TRBV7-6
CDR3: CASSLWRGGYEQYF

D: -
length: 15
V: TRBV11-2
CDR3: CASSLVAAYTGELFF

D: TRBD1
length: 14
V: TRBV5-1
CDR3: CASSATGGNQPQHF

D: -
length: 11
V: TRBV5-6
CDR3: CASSLALEQFF

D: TRBD1
length: 15
V: TRBV30
CDR3: CAWSVPGQGAAEAFF

D: TRBD1
length: 13
V: TRBV12-3/TRBV12-4
CDR3: CASSRDRKETQYF

D: -
length: 15
V: TRBV5-6
CDR3: CASSLEGPLSYEQYF

D: -
length: 16
V: TRBV4-1
CDR3: CASSQGTADSNQPQHF

D: -
length: 13
V: TRBV9
CDR3: CASSVPPGDTQYF